The next 4 T cell receptor beta chains were all read from a single sample in a study of blood T cells in healthy people across ages. Then a second PCR, running about 6 to 11 cycles, was carried out with a sample-barcoded 5' primer and a J-beta primer mix. TCRdb re-derived calls from the 5' RACE reads in MiXCR, one entry per CDR3 protein. The table shows fewer than 2,000,000 distinct CDR3 sequences, with around 36% occurring only once. The specimen sequenced was blood. The source is a woman aged 25 to 45 in good health.

V usage is TRBV20-1 and J usage is TRBJ2-3; D is unclear. Germline assignment: CDR1 DFQATT and CDR2 SNEGSKA (reference sequence). Trimming left V 5 bases short and J 0 bases short, with 15 bases between. This CDR3 spans 15 amino acids. CDR3 region: CSAEDHGSSTDTQYF. DNA of the CDR3: TGCAGTGCTGAAGATCACGGATCTAGCACAGATACGCAGTATTTT.

The chain combines TRBV10-3 with TRBJ2-1; perhaps TRBD1 as D (6 bases). Per germline, CDR1 ENHRY and CDR2 SYGVKD. With 3 bases removed from V and 10 bases from J, the gap between germline ends came to 13 bases. This CDR3 has 13 residues. CDR3 DNA sequence: TGTGCCATCAGTGAAGGGGGATGGGGAGAGCAGTTCTTC. It yields the protein CAISEGGWGEQFF.

This clonotype occurred a few times. The chain links TRBV4-2 to TRBJ2-3, with 9 bases lining up with TRBD2. Trimming at V came to 0 bases and at J to 5 bases, leaving 9 bases not matched to a gene. Germline loops: CDR1 LGHNA, CDR2 YNFKEQ. The CDR3 sequence is 17 residues long. CDR3 protein: CASSQEGRGGSGDTQYF. The CDR3 DNA sequence: TGTGCCAGCAGCCAAGAAGGGCGGGGGGGCTCAGGAGATACGCAGTATTTT.

The chain is built from TRBV9 and TRBJ2-7; unclear D gene. V lost 2 bases, J lost 0 bases, and 9 bases lay in between. Germline loops: CDR1 SGDLS, CDR2 YYNGEE. The CDR3 length is 14 residues. The CDR3 here is CASSVWADSYEQYF. DNA of the CDR3: TGTGCCAGCAGCGTGTGGGCAGACTCCTACGAGCAGTACTTC. The full variable domain, its missing parts supplied by reference TRBV9 and TRBJ2-7, is DSGVTQTPKHLITATGQRVTLRCSPRSGDLSVYWYQQSLDQGLQFLIQYYNGEERAKGNILERFSAQQFPDLHSELNLSSLELGDSALYFCASSVWADSYEQYFGPGTRLTVT.